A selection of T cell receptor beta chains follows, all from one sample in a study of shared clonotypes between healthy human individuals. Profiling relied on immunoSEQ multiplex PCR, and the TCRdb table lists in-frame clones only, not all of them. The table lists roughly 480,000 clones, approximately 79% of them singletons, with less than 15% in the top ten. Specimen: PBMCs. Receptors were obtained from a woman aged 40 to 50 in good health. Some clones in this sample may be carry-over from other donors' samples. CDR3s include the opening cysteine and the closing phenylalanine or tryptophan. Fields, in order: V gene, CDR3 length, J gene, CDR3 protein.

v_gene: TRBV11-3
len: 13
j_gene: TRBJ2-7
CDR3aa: CASSSGGAYEQYF

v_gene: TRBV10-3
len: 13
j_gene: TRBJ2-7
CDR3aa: CAISESETYEQYF

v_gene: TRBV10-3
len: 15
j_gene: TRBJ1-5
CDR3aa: CATSNGTGGNQPQHF

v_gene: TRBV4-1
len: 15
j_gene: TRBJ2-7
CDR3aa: CASSLEGVSVDEQYF

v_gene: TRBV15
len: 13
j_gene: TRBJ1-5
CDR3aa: CATSKNRDQPQHF

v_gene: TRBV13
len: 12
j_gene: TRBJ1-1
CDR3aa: CASEGRGTEAFF

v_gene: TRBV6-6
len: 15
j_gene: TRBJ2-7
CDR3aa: CASSYSAGQGYEQYF

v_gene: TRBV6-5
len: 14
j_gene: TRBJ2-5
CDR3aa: CASRGYTSLETQYF

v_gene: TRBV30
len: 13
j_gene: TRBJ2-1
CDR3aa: CAWSVGQYNEQFF

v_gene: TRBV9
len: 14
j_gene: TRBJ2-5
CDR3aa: CASSPDRVQETQYF

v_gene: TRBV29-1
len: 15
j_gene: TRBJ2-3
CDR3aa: CSVPVGGLRVDTQYF

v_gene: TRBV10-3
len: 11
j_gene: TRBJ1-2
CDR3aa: CAIQGPYGYTF

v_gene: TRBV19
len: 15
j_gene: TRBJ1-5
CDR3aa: CASSFEGQGTQPQHF

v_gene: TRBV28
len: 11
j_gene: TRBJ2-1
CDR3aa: CASKTDNEQFF

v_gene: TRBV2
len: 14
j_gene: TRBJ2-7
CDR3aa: CASSGGRGSYEQYF

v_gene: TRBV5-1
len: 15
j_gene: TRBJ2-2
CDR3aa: CASRSGQGATGELFF

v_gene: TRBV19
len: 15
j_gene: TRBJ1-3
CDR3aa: CASAKTSVSGNTIYF

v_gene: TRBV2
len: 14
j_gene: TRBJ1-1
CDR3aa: CASRDNRGGTEAFF

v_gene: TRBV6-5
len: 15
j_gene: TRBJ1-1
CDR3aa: CASSYFQGASTEAFF

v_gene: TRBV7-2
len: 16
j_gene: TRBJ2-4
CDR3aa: CASSAPLGQPKNIQYF

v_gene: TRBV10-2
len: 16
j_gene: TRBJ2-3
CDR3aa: CASRTGLAGVADTQYF

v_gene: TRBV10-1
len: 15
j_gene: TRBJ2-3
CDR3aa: CASSESGQGTDTQYF

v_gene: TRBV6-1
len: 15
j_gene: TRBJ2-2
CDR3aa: CASSARQGGTGELFF

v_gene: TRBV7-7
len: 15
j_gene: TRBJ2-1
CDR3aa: CASSLDGTDYNEQFF

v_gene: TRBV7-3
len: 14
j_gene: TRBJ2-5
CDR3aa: CASSPSGGEETQYF

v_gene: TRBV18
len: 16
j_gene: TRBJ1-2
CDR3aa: CASSPSGQAANYGYTF

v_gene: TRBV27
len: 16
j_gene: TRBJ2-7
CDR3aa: CASSSPGTSGNYEQYF

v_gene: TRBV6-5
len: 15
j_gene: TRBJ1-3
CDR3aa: CASSYSHQYGNTIYF

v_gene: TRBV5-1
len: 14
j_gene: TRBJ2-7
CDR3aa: CASRGDSGSYEQYF

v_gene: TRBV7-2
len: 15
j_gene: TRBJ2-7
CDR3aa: CASSLERASSYEQYF

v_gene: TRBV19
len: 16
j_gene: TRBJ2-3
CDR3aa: CASSTRRGSVPDTQYF

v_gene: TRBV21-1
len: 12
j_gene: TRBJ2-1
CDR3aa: CASRIQGNEQFF

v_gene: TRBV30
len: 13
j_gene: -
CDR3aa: CAWSLTSSYEQYF

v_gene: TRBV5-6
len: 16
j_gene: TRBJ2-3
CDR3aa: CASSLRASVSTDTQYF

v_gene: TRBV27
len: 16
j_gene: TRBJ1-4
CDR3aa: CASSKTGHATNEKLFF